This passage covers 22 T cell receptor beta chains from one sample sequenced in a study of blood T cell repertoires in COVID-19. Profiling relied on immunoSEQ multiplex PCR, and the TCRdb table lists in-frame clones only, not all of them. The sample has 100,000 to 150,000 clones; less than 85% are singletons. Source material: peripheral blood. Source of these receptors: a woman aged 55-70 years with acute or convalescent COVID-19.

This chain connects TRBV5-1 to TRBJ1-6; D uncertain. V lost 0 bases and J lost 12, with 13 bases in between. CDR1 is SGHRS and CDR2 is YFSETQ in the germline V gene. This CDR3 spans 14 amino acids. CDR3 loop: CASSLVEAAKPLHF. CDR3 sequence (DNA): TGCGCCAGCAGCTTGGTCGAAGCGGCAAAACCCCTCCACTTT.

The chain combines TRBV12-3 or TRBV12-4 with TRBJ1-1; 7 bases align to TRBD1. The CDR3 covers 12 residues. V shed 7 bases and J 6 bases; nucleotides not matched to a gene: 5. The CDR3 coding sequence is TGTGCCAGCACCTTACAGGGGTCTGAAGCTTTCTTT. As protein: CASTLQGSEAFF.

J is TRBJ1-2 and V is TRBV14; possibly TRBD1 for D (5 bases). The CDR3 is 16 residues long. Germline values: CDR1 SGHDN, CDR2 FVKESK. Trimming took off 0 bases at V and 8 bases at J, with 19 bases between the two ends. CDR3 in amino acids: CASSQDWGVQMRGYTF. As DNA, the CDR3 is TGTGCCAGCAGCCAAGATTGGGGGGTCCAGATGAGGGGCTACACCTTC.

The CDR3, as DNA: TGCGCCAGCAGTGACAGACAGGGGACGAGCTACACCTTC. Its translation: CASSDRQGTSYTF. The rearrangement joins TRBV10-2 to TRBJ1-2; 8 positions agree with TRBD1. This CDR3 is 13 amino acids long. The germline V gene has CDR1 WSHSY and CDR2 SAAADI. The V gene end was trimmed by 3 bases and the J gene end by 9 bases; junction bases not matched to a gene: 6.

The chain combines TRBV3-1 (or the pseudogene TRBV3-2) with TRBJ2-3; D unclear. CDR3 length: 15 amino acids. V gave up 1 base and J gave up 0 bases, with 8 bases separating them. Germline V gene data show CDR1 as LGHDT and CDR2 as YNNKEL (reference sequence). Written as DNA, the CDR3 is TGTGCCAGCAGCCAAGTAACGGTTAGCACAGATACGCAGTATTTT. Its protein product is CASSQVTVSTDTQYF.

Details on this clone: This sample also contains other DNA sequences that code for the same CDR3. CDR3 protein: CTSSLLGANGYTF. Written as DNA, the CDR3 is TGCACCAGCAGCCTGCTGGGGGCTAATGGCTACACCTTC. The chain is built from TRBV1 and TRBJ1-2; whether TRBD1, the table's D call, matches the DNA was not checked. TRBV1 is shown as a pseudogene. The CDR3 loop spans 13 amino acids.

This chain links TRBV2 with TRBJ1-6; D might be TRBD1 (6 bases). This CDR3 is 13 amino acids long. Trimming removed 4 bases at V and 9 bases at J, with 10 bases between. Germline V CDR1 and CDR2: SNHLY, FYNNEI. The CDR3 DNA sequence: TGTGCCAGCAGTGGCAGGGGTATTTCACCCCTCCACTTT. It codes for CASSGRGISPLHF.

This clone was found once. The chain carries TRBV15 and TRBJ2-3; TRBD1 is a possible D gene (6 bases). Germline V gene sequence: CDR1 LNHNV, CDR2 YYDKDF (reference sequence). This CDR3 is built from 16 residues. V was pared by 2 bases and J by 5 bases, with 17 bases between. CDR3 DNA sequence: TGTGCCACCAGCAGACCATATACAGGGTCTGGAGATACGCAGTATTTT. Its protein product is CATSRPYTGSGDTQYF.

The rearrangement uses TRBV9 and TRBJ2-5, with TRBD1 identical over 7 bases. Per the germline V gene, CDR1 is SGDLS and CDR2 is YYNGEE. With V trimmed by 1 base and J by 5 bases, 8 bases remained unmatched. CDR3 length equals 15 residues. CDR3 residues: CASSVSKGQSETQYF. In nucleotides, the CDR3 is TGTGCCAGCAGCGTATCAAAGGGACAGTCGGAGACCCAGTACTTC.

V gene TRBV27 combines with J gene TRBJ2-3, with 8 bases fitting TRBD1. J lost 8 bases, V lost 6 bases, and 7 bases had no gene match. Germline CDR1 reads MNHEY; CDR2 reads SMNVEV (reference sequence). The CDR3 consists of 13 residues. CDR3 in amino acids: CASRGGQVGTQYF. The CDR3 coding sequence is TGTGCCAGCAGGGGGGGACAGGTCGGTACGCAGTATTTT.

V gene TRBV30 combines with J gene TRBJ1-6; D is undetermined. V was clipped by 0 bases and J by 8 bases, with 8 bases between them. From germline, CDR1 is GTSNPN and CDR2 SVGIG (reference sequence). The CDR3 sequence is 13 residues long. The CDR3 bases are TGTGCCTGGAGTGTAGCTGAGGATTCACCCCTCCACTTT. Translating gives CAWSVAEDSPLHF.

This clone was seen once. The chain carries TRBV5-6 and TRBJ1-1; TRBD1 aligns across 7 bases. V dropped 4 bases and J dropped 7; count of bases not matched to a gene: 7. Germline assignment: CDR1 SGHDT and CDR2 YYEEEE. This CDR3 contains 13 residues. The DNA of the CDR3 is TGTGCCAGCAGCATTGACAGGGTGGGTGAAGCTTTCTTT. Translating it yields CASSIDRVGEAFF.

The chain employs TRBV30 and TRBJ1-5, with D possibly matching TRBD1 (6 bases). Germline CDR1 is GTSNPN and CDR2 is SVGIG (reference sequence). The length of the CDR3 is 18 residues. Trimming left V 1 base short and J 9 bases short, with 28 bases between. CDR3 region: CAWSGADPDQGLLRPQHF. Written as DNA, the CDR3 is TGTGCCTGGAGTGGCGCCGACCCGGATCAGGGGCTACTTCGGCCCCAGCATTTT.

This clone was detected once. The chain employs TRBV19 and TRBJ1-2, with 9 bases lining up with TRBD1. Per germline, CDR1 LNHDA and CDR2 SQIVND (reference sequence). The ends lost 4 bases at V and 2 bases at J; junction bases unmatched: 5. There are 15 residues in the CDR3. As DNA, the CDR3 is TGTGCCAGTAGTACGCGGGACAGGGCCAACTATGGCTACACCTTC. Translating gives CASSTRDRANYGYTF.

The chain carries TRBV19 and TRBJ1-2, with D unclear. The CDR3 spans 12 residues. The V and J ends lost 11 bases and 6 bases respectively, with 16 bases between them. Per germline, CDR1 LNHDA and CDR2 SQIVND (reference sequence). CDR3 bases: TGTGCCGTGCATGGGTGGGGAGATGGCTACACCTTC. Translation gives CAVHGWGDGYTF.

The rearrangement joins TRBV18 to TRBJ1-5; 8 bases fit TRBD1. CDR1 is KGHSH, CDR2 LQKENI, per germline. The V segment lost 3 bases and the J segment 5 bases; nucleotides outside the gene matches: 6. CDR3 length equals 15 residues. For the CDR3, the DNA is TGTGCCAGCTCACCGACCGGGACAGGTTATCAGCCCCAGCATTTT. This sequence encodes CASSPTGTGYQPQHF.

The rearrangement links TRBV24-1 to TRBJ1-5, with a possible D match to TRBD1 (6 bases). Germline assignment: CDR1 KGHDR and CDR2 SFDVKD. With 4 bases removed from V and 3 bases from J, the gap between germline ends came to 15 bases. The CDR3 extends over 16 amino acids. CDR3 sequence: CATSEGTPASNQPQHF. CDR3 DNA: TGTGCCACCAGTGAAGGGACACCGGCCTCCAATCAGCCCCAGCATTTT.

The gene calls are TRBV12-3 or TRBV12-4 and TRBJ1-1; weak D call: TRBD1 (5 bases). V lost 6 bases and J 4 bases, leaving 12 bases between the germline ends. This CDR3 is 13 amino acids long. The CDR3 here is CASRPRRGTEAFF. The CDR3 DNA sequence: TGTGCCAGCAGGCCGAGGAGGGGCACTGAAGCTTTCTTT.

The chain joins TRBV24-1 to TRBJ2-2; 7 nucleotides match TRBD1. Germline V CDR1 and CDR2: KGHDR, SFDVKD. After removal of 2 bases from V and 0 bases from J, the junction contained 20 bases not matched to a gene. This CDR3 contains 22 residues. CDR3 sequence (DNA): TGTGCCACCAGTGATTCCGCGTTGGGTAGGGTCCGGGACAGTCCGAACACCGGGGAGCTGTTTTTT. This gives the protein CATSDSALGRVRDSPNTGELFF.

The V and J genes are TRBV6-5 and TRBJ1-2, with TRBD1 matching 9 bases. Germline CDR1 reads MNHEY; CDR2 reads SVGAGI. Trimming at V came to 6 bases and at J to 8 bases, leaving 10 bases not matched to a gene. The CDR3 is 14 amino acids. The CDR3 bases are TGTGCCAGCAGCCCAGGGACAGGGAGAGGCGGCTACACCTTC. Protein: CASSPGTGRGGYTF.

The rearrangement uses TRBV18 and TRBJ1-6; TRBD1 matches at 7 bases. J gave up 7 bases and V 1 base, and 4 bases lay outside the gene matches. There are 15 residues in the CDR3. Germline V gives CDR1 KGHSH, CDR2 LQKENI. The CDR3 nucleotides are TGTGCCAGCTCACCACGGGACAGTACCAATTCACCCCTCCACTTT. It encodes CASSPRDSTNSPLHF.

The chain uses TRBV5-6 and TRBJ2-6; TRBD2 matches at 8 bases. Germline loops: CDR1 SGHDT, CDR2 YYEEEE. Losses at the gene ends were 4 bases for V and 0 bases for J; bases not matched to a gene: 6. CDR3 length: 17 amino acids. Written as DNA, the CDR3 is TGTGCCAGCAGCCCACTCGGGGGGGCCTCTGGGGCCAACGTCCTGACTTTC. It codes for CASSPLGGASGANVLTF.